This T cell receptor beta chain was captured by sequencing in a study of metastatic and nonmetastatic thyroid tumors. Overall study results and limits: It was reported that TCR beta diversity was significantly higher in malignant thyroid tumors than benign nodules, in blood and tumor.

Until they underwent thyroid surgery, no patient had received any treatment. This clone showed up many times. Its antigen is unidentified. The germline V gene encodes CDR1 LNHDA and CDR2 SQIVND (reference sequence). The CDR3 spans 16 residues. V lost 0 bases, J lost 8 bases, and 17 bases lay in between. In the original workflow: A classifier for distant metastasis in papillary thyroid cancer was constructed using CDR3 differences observed across clinicopathological groups. With MiXCR, TCRdb reprocessed the PCR reads. It is TCRdb's table, rather than the study itself, that gives the V and J calls and clone size. The data show around 25,000 clones, approximately 15% seen once.

The sequencing input was blood. This sequence joins TRBV19 and TRBJ2-1, with D perhaps matching TRBD1 (5 bases). This clonotype originated in a female donor with papillary thyroid cancer or a benign thyroid nodule (not recorded which). Some clones in this sample may be carry-over from other donors' samples. Here the CDR3 DNA reads TGTGCCAGTAGTATAGATTCAGAGTCGCAGGGCTATGAGCAGTTCTTC. It codes for CASSIDSESQGYEQFF.